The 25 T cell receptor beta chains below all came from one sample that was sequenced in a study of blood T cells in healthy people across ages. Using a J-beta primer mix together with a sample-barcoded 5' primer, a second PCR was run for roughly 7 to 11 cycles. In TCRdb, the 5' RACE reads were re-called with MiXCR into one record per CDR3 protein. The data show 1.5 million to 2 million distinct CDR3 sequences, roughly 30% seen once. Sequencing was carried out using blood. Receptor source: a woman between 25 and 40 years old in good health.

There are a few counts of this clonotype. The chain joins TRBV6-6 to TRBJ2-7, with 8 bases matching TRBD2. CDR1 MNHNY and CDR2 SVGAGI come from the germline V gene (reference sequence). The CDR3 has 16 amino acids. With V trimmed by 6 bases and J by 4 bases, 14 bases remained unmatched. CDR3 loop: CASRGASGSRVYEQYF. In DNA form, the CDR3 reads TGTGCCAGCAGGGGGGCCAGCGGGAGTAGGGTTTACGAGCAGTACTTC.

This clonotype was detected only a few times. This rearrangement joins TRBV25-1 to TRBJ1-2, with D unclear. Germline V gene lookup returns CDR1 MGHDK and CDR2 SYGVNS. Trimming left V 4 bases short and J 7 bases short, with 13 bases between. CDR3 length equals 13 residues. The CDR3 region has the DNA TGTGCCAGCAGTGGACCGGGTCCGCGTGGCTACACCTTC. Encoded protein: CASSGPGPRGYTF.

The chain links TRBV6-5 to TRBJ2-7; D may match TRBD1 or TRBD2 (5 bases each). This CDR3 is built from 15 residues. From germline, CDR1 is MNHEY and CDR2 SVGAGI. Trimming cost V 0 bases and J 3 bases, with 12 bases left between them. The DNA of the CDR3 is TGTGCCAGCAGTTACTCTGGGGGTTTGAACTACGAGCAGTACTTC. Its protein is CASSYSGGLNYEQYF.

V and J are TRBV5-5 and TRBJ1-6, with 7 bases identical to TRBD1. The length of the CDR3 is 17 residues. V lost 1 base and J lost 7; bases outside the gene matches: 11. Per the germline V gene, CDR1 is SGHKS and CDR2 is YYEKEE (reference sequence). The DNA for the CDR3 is TGTGCCAGCAGCTTGCAGGGGGAGTATCGTAACAATTCACCCCTCCACTTT. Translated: CASSLQGEYRNNSPLHF.

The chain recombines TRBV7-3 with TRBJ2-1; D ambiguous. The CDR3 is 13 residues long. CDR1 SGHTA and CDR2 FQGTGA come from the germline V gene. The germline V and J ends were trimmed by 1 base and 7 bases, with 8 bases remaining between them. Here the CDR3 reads CASSLIPGNEQFF. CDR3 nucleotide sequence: TGTGCCAGCAGCTTAATCCCTGGAAATGAGCAGTTCTTC.

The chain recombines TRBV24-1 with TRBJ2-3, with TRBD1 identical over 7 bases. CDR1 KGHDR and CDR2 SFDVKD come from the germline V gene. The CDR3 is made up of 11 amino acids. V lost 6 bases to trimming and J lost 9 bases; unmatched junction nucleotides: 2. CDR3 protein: CATSMGQTQYF. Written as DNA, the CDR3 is TGTGCCACCAGTATGGGACAGACGCAGTATTTT.

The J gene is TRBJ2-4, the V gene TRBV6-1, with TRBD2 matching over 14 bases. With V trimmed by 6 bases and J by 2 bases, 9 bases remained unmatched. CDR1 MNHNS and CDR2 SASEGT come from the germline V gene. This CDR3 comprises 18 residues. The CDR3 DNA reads TGTGCCAGCAGATCGACCGGGACTAGCGGGAGTTCCAAAAACATTCAGTACTTC. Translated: CASRSTGTSGSSKNIQYF.

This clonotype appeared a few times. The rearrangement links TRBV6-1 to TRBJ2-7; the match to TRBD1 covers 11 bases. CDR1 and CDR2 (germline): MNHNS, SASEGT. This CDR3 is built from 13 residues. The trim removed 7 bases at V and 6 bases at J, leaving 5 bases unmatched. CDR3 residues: CASTADRGREQYF. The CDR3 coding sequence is TGTGCCAGCACTGCGGACAGGGGGCGCGAGCAGTACTTC.

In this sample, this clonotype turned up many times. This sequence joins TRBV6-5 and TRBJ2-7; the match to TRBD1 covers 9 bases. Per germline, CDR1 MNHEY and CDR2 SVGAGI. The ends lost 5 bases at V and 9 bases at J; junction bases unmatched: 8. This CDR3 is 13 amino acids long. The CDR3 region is CASSRGQGVGQYF. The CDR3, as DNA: TGTGCCAGCAGTCGGGGACAGGGCGTGGGGCAGTACTTC.

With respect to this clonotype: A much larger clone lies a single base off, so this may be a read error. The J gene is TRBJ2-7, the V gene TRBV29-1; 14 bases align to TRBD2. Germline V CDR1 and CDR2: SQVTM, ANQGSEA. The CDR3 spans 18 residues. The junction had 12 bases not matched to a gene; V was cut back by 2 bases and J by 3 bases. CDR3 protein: CSVENAGTSGGSFYEQYF. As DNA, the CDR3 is TGCAGCGTTGAAAATGCCGGGACTAGCGGGGGCAGCTTCTACGAGCAGTACTTC.

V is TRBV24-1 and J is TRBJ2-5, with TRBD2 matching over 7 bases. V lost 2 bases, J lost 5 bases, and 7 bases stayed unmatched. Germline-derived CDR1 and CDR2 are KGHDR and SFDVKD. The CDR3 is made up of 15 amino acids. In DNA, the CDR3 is TGTGCCACCAGTGATTCTAGCGGCCCCGGGGAGACCCAGTACTTC. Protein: CATSDSSGPGETQYF.

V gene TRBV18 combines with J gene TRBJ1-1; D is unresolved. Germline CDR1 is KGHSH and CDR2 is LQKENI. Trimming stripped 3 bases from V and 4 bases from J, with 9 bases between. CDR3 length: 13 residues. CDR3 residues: CASSPPKGTEAFF. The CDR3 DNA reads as TGTGCCAGCTCACCTCCGAAGGGCACTGAAGCTTTCTTT.

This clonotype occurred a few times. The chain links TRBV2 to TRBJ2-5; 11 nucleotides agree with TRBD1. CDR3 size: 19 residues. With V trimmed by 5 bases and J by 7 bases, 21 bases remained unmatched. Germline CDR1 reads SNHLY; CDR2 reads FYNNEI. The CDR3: CASSITGDRGLKGKLTQYF. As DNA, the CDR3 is TGTGCCAGCAGTATCACCGGGGACAGGGGGTTAAAAGGCAAGCTGACCCAGTACTTC.

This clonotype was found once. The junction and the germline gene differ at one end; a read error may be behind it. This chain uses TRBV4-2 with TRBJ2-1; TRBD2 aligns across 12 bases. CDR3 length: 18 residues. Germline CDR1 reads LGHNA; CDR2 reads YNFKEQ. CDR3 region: CTSSPETSGGRSYNEQFF. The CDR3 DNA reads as TGTACCAGCAGCCCCGAGACTAGCGGGGGCCGCTCCTACAATGAGCAGTTCTTC.

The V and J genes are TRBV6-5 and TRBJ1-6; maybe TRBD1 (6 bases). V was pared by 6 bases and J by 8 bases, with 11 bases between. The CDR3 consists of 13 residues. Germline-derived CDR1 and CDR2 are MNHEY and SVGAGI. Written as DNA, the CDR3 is TGTGCCAGCAGGGGACCAGGGGATTCACCCCTCCACTTT. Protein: CASRGPGDSPLHF.

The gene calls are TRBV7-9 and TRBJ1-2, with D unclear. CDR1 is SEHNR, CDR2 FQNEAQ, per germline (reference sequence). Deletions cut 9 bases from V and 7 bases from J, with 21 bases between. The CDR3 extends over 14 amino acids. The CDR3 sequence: CASVSGSLTGGYTF. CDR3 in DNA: TGTGCCAGTGTATCCGGGAGCCTAACTGGTGGCTACACCTTC. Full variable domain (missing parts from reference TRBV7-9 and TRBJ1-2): DTGVSQNPRHKITKRGQNVTFRCDPISEHNRLYWYRQTLGQGPEFLTYFQNEAQLEKSRLLSDRFSAERPKGSFSTLEIQRTEQGDSAMYLCASVSGSLTGGYTFGSGTRLTVV.

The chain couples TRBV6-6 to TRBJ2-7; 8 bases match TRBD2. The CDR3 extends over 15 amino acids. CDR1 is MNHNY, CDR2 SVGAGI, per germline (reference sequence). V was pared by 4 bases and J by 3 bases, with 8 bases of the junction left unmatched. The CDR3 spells CASSLAGGELYEQYF. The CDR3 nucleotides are TGTGCCAGCAGTTTGGCCGGGGGGGAACTCTACGAGCAGTACTTC.

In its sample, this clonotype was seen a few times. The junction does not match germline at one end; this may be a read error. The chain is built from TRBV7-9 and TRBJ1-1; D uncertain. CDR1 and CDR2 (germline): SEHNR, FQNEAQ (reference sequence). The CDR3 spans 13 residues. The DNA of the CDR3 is TGTGCCGGCAGCCCCGGCTCTGTAGTGGTAGCTTTCTTT. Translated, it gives CAGSPGSVVVAFF.

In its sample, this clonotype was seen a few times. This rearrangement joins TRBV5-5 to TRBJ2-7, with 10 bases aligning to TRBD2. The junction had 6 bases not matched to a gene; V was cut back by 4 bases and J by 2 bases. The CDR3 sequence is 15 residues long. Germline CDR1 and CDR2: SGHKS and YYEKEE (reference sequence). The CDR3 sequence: CASSRLAGDPYEQYF. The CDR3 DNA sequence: TGTGCCAGCAGCCGACTAGCGGGCGATCCCTACGAGCAGTACTTC.

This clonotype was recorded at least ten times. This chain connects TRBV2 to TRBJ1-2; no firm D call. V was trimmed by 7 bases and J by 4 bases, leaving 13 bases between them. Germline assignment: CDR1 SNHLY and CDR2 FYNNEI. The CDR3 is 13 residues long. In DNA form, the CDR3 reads TGTGCCAGCACCAACGCCGCACCCTATGGCTACACCTTC. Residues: CASTNAAPYGYTF.

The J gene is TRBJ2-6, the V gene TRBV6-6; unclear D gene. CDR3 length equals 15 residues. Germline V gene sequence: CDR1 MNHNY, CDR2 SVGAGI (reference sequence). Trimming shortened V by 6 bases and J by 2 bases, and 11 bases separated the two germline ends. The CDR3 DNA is TGTGCCAGCAGACCCGTGGGTCCTGGGGCCAACGTCCTGACTTTC. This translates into CASRPVGPGANVLTF.

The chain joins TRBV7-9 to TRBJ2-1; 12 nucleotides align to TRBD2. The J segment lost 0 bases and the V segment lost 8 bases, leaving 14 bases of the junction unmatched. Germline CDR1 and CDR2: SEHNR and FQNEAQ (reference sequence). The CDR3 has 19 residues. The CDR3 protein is CASVPSSGGVTSSYNEQFF. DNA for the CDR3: TGTGCCAGCGTCCCTTCTAGCGGGGGGGTCACTAGCTCCTACAATGAGCAGTTCTTC.

The chain's CDR3 is CASPPAPDTQYF. As DNA, the CDR3 is TGTGCCAGCCCTCCGGCGCCAGATACGCAGTATTTT. V is TRBV7-3 and J is TRBJ2-3; D unresolved. Germline V lookup: CDR1 SGHTA, CDR2 FQGTGA. The V end lost 8 bases, the J end lost 4 bases, and 10 bases lay between the germline ends. This CDR3 is 12 amino acids long.

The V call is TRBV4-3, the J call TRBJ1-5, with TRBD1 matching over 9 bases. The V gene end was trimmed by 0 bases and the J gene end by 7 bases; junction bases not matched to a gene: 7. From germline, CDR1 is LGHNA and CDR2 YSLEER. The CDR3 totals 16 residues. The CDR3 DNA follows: TGCGCCAGCAGCCAAGATATCGGACAGGGGAGACAGCCCCAGCATTTT. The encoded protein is CASSQDIGQGRQPQHF.

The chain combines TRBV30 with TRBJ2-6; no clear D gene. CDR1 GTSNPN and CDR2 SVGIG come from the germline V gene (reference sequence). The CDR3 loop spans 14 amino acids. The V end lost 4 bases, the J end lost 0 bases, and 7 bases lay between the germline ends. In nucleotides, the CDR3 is TGTGCCTGGATGGAGAACTCTGGGGCCAACGTCCTGACTTTC. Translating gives CAWMENSGANVLTF.